Listed below are T cell receptor beta chains from one sample, sequenced in a study of blood T cell repertoires in COVID-19. Data came from immunoSEQ multiplex PCR; TCRdb stores just in-frame clones and leaves some out. The sample lists approximately 170,000 clones, 70% to 85% occurring once. The sample consisted of peripheral blood. The receptors originated from a man in his fifties or sixties who had recovered from COVID-19. Each CDR3 is given with its conserved first and last residue. A D gene is named only where the DNA matches it firmly. Some rows have no size entry. The others give once, few or many, or a class for an expanded clone.

>.|TRBV19|TRBD1|TRBJ2-7
TGTGCCAGTAGGGTGACAGGGGCAAAAGGGAACGAGCAGTACTTC
CASRVTGAKGNEQYF
>.|TRBV20-1|.|TRBJ2-7
TGCAGTGCTGGCGGCCACTACGAGCAGTACTTC
CSAGGHYEQYF
>.|TRBV2|.|TRBJ2-7
TGTGCCAGCAGTGAATGGTGGCACGAGCAGTACTTC
CASSEWWHEQYF
>.|TRBV29-1|.|TRBJ2-1
TGCAGCGTTGAAGTCGCGGGGCGCGGGAACAATGAGCAGTTCTTC
CSVEVAGRGNNEQFF
>.|TRBV9|TRBD1|TRBJ1-1
TGTGCCAGCAGCGCTTCAATCTCAGGGACAGGGTCGAAAGCTTTCTTT
CASSASISGTGSKAFF
>.|TRBV7-9|.|TRBJ2-3
TGTGCCAGCGCTTACGATTTTGGGGCGGATACGCAGTATTTT
CASAYDFGADTQYF
>.|TRBV19|TRBD2|TRBJ2-1
TGTGCCAGTAACGTGGGGACTAGCGAGTCTCATGAGCAGTTCTTC
CASNVGTSESHEQFF
>once|TRBV7-3|TRBD1|TRBJ1-1
TGTGCCAGCAGCTTACAGGGGGGATCGACTGAAGCTTTCTTT
CASSLQGGSTEAFF
>.|TRBV11-1|.|TRBJ1-1
TGTGCCAGCAGCTTAGGAGAGACTGAAGCTTTCTTT
CASSLGETEAFF
>.|TRBV6-5|TRBD1|TRBJ1-6
TGTGCCAGCAGGGGGACAGACTATTATTCACCCCTCCACTTT
CASRGTDYYSPLHF
>.|TRBV29-1|.|TRBJ2-3
TGCAGCGTTACAACTATAGACACAGATACGCAGTATTTT
CSVTTIDTDTQYF
>.|TRBV6-5|TRBD2|TRBJ2-2
TGTGCCTCCCGGGGGGGCGGGGAGAACACCGGGGAGCTGTTTTTT
CASRGGGENTGELFF
>.|TRBV27|.|TRBJ1-2
TGTGCCAGCTCTAGTCCAGGGGAAGGCTACACCTTC
CASSSPGEGYTF
>.|TRBV7-6|.|TRBJ1-5
TGTGCCAGCAGCTTAGACGGTAATCAGCCCCAGCATTTT
CASSLDGNQPQHF
>many|TRBV19|TRBD1|TRBJ1-4
TGTGCCAGTAGTATAAGGACAGGGATTGAAAAACTGTTTTTT
CASSIRTGIEKLFF
>.|TRBV24-1|.|TRBJ2-5
TGTGCCACCAGTGATTCGGGTTTAAGGGAGACCCAGTACTTC
CATSDSGLRETQYF
>.|TRBV5-1|TRBD1|TRBJ1-6
TGCGCCAGCAGCTTAGACAGGGGAGATAATTCACCCCTCCACTTT
CASSLDRGDNSPLHF
>once|TRBV2|.|TRBJ1-3
TGTGCCAGCAGGACAAGTCACTCTGGAAACACCATATATTTT
CASRTSHSGNTIYF
>once|TRBV5-1|TRBD2|TRBJ2-5
TGCGCCAGCAGCCGGCGGGGCCTAGCGGGGACCCAAGAGACCCAGTACTTC
CASSRRGLAGTQETQYF
>.|TRBV24-1|TRBD1|TRBJ2-1
TGTGCCACCAGTGACCCCCGCAAGGGGACAGTCAATGAGCAGTTCTTC
CATSDPRKGTVNEQFF